A selection of T cell receptor beta chains follows, all from one sample in a study of T cell changes during pregnancy in multiple sclerosis. Some clones are missing from TCRdb's copy, which holds only in-frame ones; the method was immunoSEQ multiplex PCR. This table has tens of thousands of clones, roughly nine tenths appearing once. The input for sequencing was peripheral blood, taken in the first trimester of pregnancy. The receptors originated from a female donor in good health, enrolled as a control in a pregnancy study. Each CDR3 is given with its conserved first and last residue. A D gene is named only where the DNA matches it firmly. Not all rows give a size; the values are once, few, many and, for expanded clones, a class.

J: TRBJ2-1
V: TRBV27
size: NA
D: NA
DNA: TGTGCCAGCAGTTTTATTAGCTCCTACAATGAGCAGTTCTTC
CDR3: CASSFISSYNEQFF

J: TRBJ2-2
V: TRBV5-1
size: NA
D: TRBD1
DNA: TGCGCCAGCAGCTTGGAGAGGACAGGGCCTCTAAACACCGGGGAGCTGTTTTTT
CDR3: CASSLERTGPLNTGELFF

J: TRBJ1-6
V: TRBV5-1
size: NA
D: TRBD1
DNA: TGCGCCAGCAGCTTGGAAGGGGGCTATAATTCACCCCCCCACTTT
CDR3: CASSLEGGYNSPPHF

J: TRBJ1-2
V: TRBV19
size: NA
D: TRBD1
DNA: TGTGCCAGTAGTAGGACAGGGGATCTCTATGGCTACACCTTC
CDR3: CASSRTGDLYGYTF

J: TRBJ1-6
V: TRBV2
size: NA
D: TRBD1
DNA: TGTGCCAGCGGTATCTGGAATCGAGGACAGGGAGAATCACCCCTCCACTTT
CDR3: CASGIWNRGQGESPLHF

J: TRBJ1-1
V: TRBV7-9
size: NA
D: NA
DNA: TGTGCCAGCAGCTTTGGTAGTTCAGAAGCTTTCTTT
CDR3: CASSFGSSEAFF

J: TRBJ1-4
V: TRBV6-4
size: few
D: NA
DNA: TGTGCCAGCAGTGACGAGGTTAATGAAAAACTGTTTTTT
CDR3: CASSDEVNEKLFF

J: TRBJ1-1
V: TRBV12-5
size: NA
D: NA
DNA: TGTGCTAGTGGTTTGTCCAGGGATGAAGGCATGAACACTGAAGCTTTCTTT
CDR3: CASGLSRDEGMNTEAFF

J: TRBJ1-4
V: TRBV27
size: NA
D: TRBD1
DNA: TGTGCCAGCAGTCCCCGACAGGGTCCGAATGAAAAACTGTTTTTT
CDR3: CASSPRQGPNEKLFF

J: TRBJ2-7
V: TRBV14
size: once
D: NA
DNA: TGTGCCAGCAGCCCACAGAAGGGACTGCTGCTTTCCTACGAGCAGTACTTC
CDR3: CASSPQKGLLLSYEQYF

J: TRBJ2-6
V: TRBV5-1
size: NA
D: NA
DNA: TGCGCCAGCAGCTTGGAGGCGGGCTCTGGGGCCAACGTCCTGACTTTC
CDR3: CASSLEAGSGANVLTF

J: TRBJ2-3
V: TRBV4-3
size: NA
D: NA
DNA: TGCGCCAGCAGCCCCTCCCCTGGAGGGCCCGGCACAGATACGCAGTATTTT
CDR3: CASSPSPGGPGTDTQYF

J: TRBJ1-1
V: TRBV18
size: NA
D: NA
DNA: TGTGCCAGCTCACCACAAGCGGACCCGAACACTGAAGCTTTCTTT
CDR3: CASSPQADPNTEAFF

J: TRBJ1-2
V: TRBV18
size: NA
D: NA
DNA: TGTGCCAGCTCACCCCAGGGCGATGGCTACACCTTC
CDR3: CASSPQGDGYTF

J: TRBJ2-7
V: TRBV20-1
size: NA
D: NA
DNA: TGCGTACTAGGGAGCTCCTACGAGCAGTACTTC
CDR3: CVLGSSYEQYF

J: TRBJ1-1
V: TRBV6-5
size: NA
D: NA
DNA: TGTGCCAGCAGTTACGCCGGGGGTTCGGGCACTGAAGCTTTCTTT
CDR3: CASSYAGGSGTEAFF

J: TRBJ2-7
V: TRBV7-2
size: NA
D: TRBD2
DNA: TGTGCCAGCAGCTCCCCGGGGGGGACCTACGAGCAGTACTTC
CDR3: CASSSPGGTYEQYF

J: TRBJ2-3
V: TRBV28
size: NA
D: TRBD2
DNA: TGTGCCAGCAGTTTGGCTAGCGGGAGTCGGGATACGCAGTATTTT
CDR3: CASSLASGSRDTQYF

J: TRBJ1-2
V: TRBV4-3
size: NA
D: TRBD1
DNA: TGCGCCAGCAGCCAGGAGACAGGGAGGGGCTACACCTTC
CDR3: CASSQETGRGYTF

J: TRBJ1-2
V: TRBV6-6
size: NA
D: TRBD1
DNA: TGTGCCAGCAGCCCGGACAGGGGGTCCTATGGCTACACCTTC
CDR3: CASSPDRGSYGYTF

J: TRBJ2-7
V: TRBV2
size: NA
D: TRBD2
DNA: TGTGCCAGCAGTGCGTTGAGCGGGGGCCCCTACGAGCAGTACTTC
CDR3: CASSALSGGPYEQYF

J: TRBJ1-4
V: TRBV4-3
size: NA
D: NA
DNA: TGCGCCAGCAGCCGAAACATCCAGCCGGGGGAAAAACTGTTTTTT
CDR3: CASSRNIQPGEKLFF

J: TRBJ1-1
V: TRBV7-8
size: NA
D: TRBD1
DNA: TGTGCCAGCTCCGAACAGGGGGGGAACACTGAAGCTTTCTTT
CDR3: CASSEQGGNTEAFF

J: TRBJ1-1
V: TRBV7-3
size: NA
D: NA
DNA: TGTGCCAGCAGCTCCTCCCCCGGGGGGACTGAAGCTTTCTTT
CDR3: CASSSSPGGTEAFF

J: TRBJ2-7
V: TRBV19
size: NA
D: TRBD1
DNA: TGTGCCAGTAGTCCGGCCGACAGGGGCCACGAGCAGTACTTC
CDR3: CASSPADRGHEQYF

J: TRBJ1-1
V: TRBV27
size: NA
D: NA
DNA: TGTGCCAGCAGTTTTGCGGGGGAATCTGTAGCTTTCTTT
CDR3: CASSFAGESVAFF

J: TRBJ2-7
V: TRBV28
size: NA
D: NA
DNA: TGTGCCAGCAGTTTATTGCCGGGTTCCTACGAGCAGTACTTC
CDR3: CASSLLPGSYEQYF

J: TRBJ2-2
V: TRBV27
size: NA
D: NA
DNA: TGTGCCAGCCGTTCACCGGGACATCCAACCGGGGAGCTGTTTTTT
CDR3: CASRSPGHPTGELFF

J: TRBJ1-1
V: TRBV7-6
size: NA
D: NA
DNA: TGTGCCAGCAGCTTAGTAACAAACACTGAAGCTTTCTTT
CDR3: CASSLVTNTEAFF

J: TRBJ2-4
V: TRBV5-6
size: NA
D: NA
DNA: TGTGCCAGCAGCGTTTCGAGGGGGGGCCCCAAAAACATTCAGTACTTC
CDR3: CASSVSRGGPKNIQYF

J: TRBJ1-5
V: TRBV19
size: once
D: TRBD1
DNA: TGTGCCAGTAGTACGGGGGAACAGGGGTGGAGCAATCAGCCCCAGCATTTT
CDR3: CASSTGEQGWSNQPQHF

J: TRBJ2-6
V: TRBV5-1
size: NA
D: NA
DNA: TGCGCCAGCAGCTTGTCCGGGACACCGGTCTCTGGGGCCAACGTCCTGACTTTC
CDR3: CASSLSGTPVSGANVLTF

J: TRBJ2-5
V: TRBV7-2
size: NA
D: NA
DNA: TGTGCCAGCAGCTTAGGAGCGGGTCGGGAGACCCAGTACTTC
CDR3: CASSLGAGRETQYF

J: TRBJ2-7
V: TRBV7-9
size: NA
D: TRBD1
DNA: TGTGCCAGCAGCCCGGTCCGAGGGATAGGGGGCAGAAGCTCCTACGAGCAGTACTTC
CDR3: CASSPVRGIGGRSSYEQYF

J: TRBJ1-2
V: TRBV19
size: NA
D: TRBD1
DNA: TGTGCCAGTACCAAACAGGGGGAGACCTATGGCTACACCTTC
CDR3: CASTKQGETYGYTF

J: TRBJ2-7
V: TRBV28
size: NA
D: NA
DNA: TGTGCCAGCAGTTTGTCAGGAACCGTTAACTACGAGCAGTACTTC
CDR3: CASSLSGTVNYEQYF

J: TRBJ2-2
V: TRBV11-2
size: NA
D: NA
DNA: TGTGCCAGCAGCTTAGGGCGGGTCCGGAGGGAGCTGTTTTTT
CDR3: CASSLGRVRRELFF

J: TRBJ2-2
V: TRBV2
size: once
D: TRBD2
DNA: TGTGCCAGCAGTGGGGGGAGAGGGCTAGCGGGACCGAGAGCGTTTAGCACCGGGGAGCTGTTTTTT
CDR3: CASSGGRGLAGPRAFSTGELFF